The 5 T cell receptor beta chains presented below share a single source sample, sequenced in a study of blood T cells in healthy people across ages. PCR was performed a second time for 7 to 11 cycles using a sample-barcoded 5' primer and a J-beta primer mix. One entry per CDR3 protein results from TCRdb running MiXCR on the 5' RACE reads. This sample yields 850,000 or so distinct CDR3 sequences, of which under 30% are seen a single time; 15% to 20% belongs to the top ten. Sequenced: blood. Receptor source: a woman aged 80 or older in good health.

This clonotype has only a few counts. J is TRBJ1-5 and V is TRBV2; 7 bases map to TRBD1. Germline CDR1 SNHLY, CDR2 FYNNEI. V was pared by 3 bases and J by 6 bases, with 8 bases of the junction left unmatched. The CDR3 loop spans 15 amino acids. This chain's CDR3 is CASSETGLPGQPQHF. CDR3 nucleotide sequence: TGTGCCAGCAGTGAGACAGGGCTACCCGGTCAGCCCCAGCATTTT.

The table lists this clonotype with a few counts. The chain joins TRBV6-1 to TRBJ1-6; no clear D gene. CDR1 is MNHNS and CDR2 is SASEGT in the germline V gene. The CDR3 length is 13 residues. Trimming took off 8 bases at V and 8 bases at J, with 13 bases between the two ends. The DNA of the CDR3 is TGTGCCAGCTCCGACGGCCTTTATTCACCCCTCCACTTT. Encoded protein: CASSDGLYSPLHF.

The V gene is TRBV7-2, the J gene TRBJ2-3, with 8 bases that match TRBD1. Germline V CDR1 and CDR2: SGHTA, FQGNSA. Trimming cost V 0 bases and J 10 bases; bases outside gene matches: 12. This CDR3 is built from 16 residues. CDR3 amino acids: CASSLASTGGLHPQYF. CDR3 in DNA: TGTGCCAGCAGCTTAGCGTCAACAGGGGGACTCCATCCGCAGTATTTT.

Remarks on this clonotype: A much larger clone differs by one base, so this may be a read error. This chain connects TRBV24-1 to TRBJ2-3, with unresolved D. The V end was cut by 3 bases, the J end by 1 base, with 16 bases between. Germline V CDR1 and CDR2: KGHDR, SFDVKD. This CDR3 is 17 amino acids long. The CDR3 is CATSDHSKTSGTDTQYF. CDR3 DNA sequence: TGTGCCACCAGTGATCACAGTAAGACATCAGGCACAGATACGCAGTATTTT.

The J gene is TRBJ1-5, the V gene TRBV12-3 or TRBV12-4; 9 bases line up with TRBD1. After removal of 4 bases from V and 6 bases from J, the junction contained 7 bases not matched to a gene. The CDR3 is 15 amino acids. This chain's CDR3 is CASSSLDRGGQPQHF. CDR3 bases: TGTGCCAGCAGTTCCCTCGACAGGGGGGGTCAGCCCCAGCATTTT.